This T cell receptor beta chain was profiled in a study of T cell responses to AZD1222 COVID-19 vaccine. Profiled with immunoSEQ multiplex PCR; TCRdb holds only in-frame clones, not every one. This table holds some 100,000 clones, about 87% found once. The V gene lost 5 bases and the J gene lost 0 bases, with 7 bases spanning the gap. CDR1 is MNHEY and CDR2 is SVGEGT in the germline V gene. The CDR3 covers 14 residues. This clone was observed once. This material consisted of peripheral blood, taken 28 days after the second AZD1222 dose. The clonotype comes from an adult who received the AZD1222 COVID-19 vaccine. The chain uses TRBV6-2 or TRBV6-3 and TRBJ2-2, with TRBD1 as a possible D gene (6 bases). The DNA for the CDR3 is TGTGCCAGCAGTGGGGGCGCGAACACCGGGGAGCTGTTTTTT. It is translated as CASSGGANTGELFF.